These 15 T cell receptor beta chains came from one sample sequenced in a study of long-term antiretroviral therapy in people with HIV. Run at survey level, the immunoSEQ assay was version v3.0. Profiled with immunoSEQ multiplex PCR; TCRdb holds only in-frame clones, not every one. The sample yields 30,000 to 40,000 clones, approximately 86% seen once. The material sequenced was unsorted PBMCs, taken just before starting antiretroviral therapy. The receptor source for this set is a woman aged 18-29 years with HIV.

The chain couples TRBV27 to TRBJ1-1; TRBD1 matches at 7 bases. V lost 0 bases, J lost 4 bases, and 14 bases stayed unmatched. The CDR3 consists of 18 residues. The V gene's germline CDR1 is MNHEY and CDR2 SMNVEV (reference sequence). CDR3 sequence reads: CASSLSVLRGQLATEAFF. As DNA, the CDR3 is TGTGCCAGCAGTTTATCGGTTTTAAGGGGGCAGTTGGCCACTGAAGCTTTCTTT.

The chain links TRBV5-1 to TRBJ2-3; TRBD2 matches at 9 bases. Germline loops: CDR1 SGHRS, CDR2 YFSETQ. J was trimmed by 2 bases and V by 4 bases; bases with no gene match: 11. The CDR3 extends over 17 amino acids. In DNA form, the CDR3 reads TGCGCCAGCAGCCCGGGGACTAGCAATGGGTTCACAGATACGCAGTATTTT. It is translated as CASSPGTSNGFTDTQYF.

The chain is built from TRBV28 and TRBJ2-7; TRBD1 matches 8 bases. The CDR3 runs 17 residues. Germline CDR1 MDHEN, CDR2 SYDVKM. V shed 7 bases, J shed 3 bases, and the junction held 17 bases outside the gene matches. CDR3 sequence (DNA): TGTGCCAGCACCACGGACAGGGTTTCCCTAATAAACTACGAGCAGTACTTC. This codes for CASTTDRVSLINYEQYF.

The gene calls are TRBV7-9 and TRBJ2-2; D gene unclear. V shed 3 bases and J shed 6 bases, with 5 bases lying between them. Germline CDR1 is SEHNR and CDR2 is FQNEAQ (reference sequence). The CDR3 totals 12 residues. For the CDR3, the DNA is TGTGCCAGCAGCTTTAACTCCGGGGAGCTGTTTTTT. Translating gives CASSFNSGELFF.

V usage is TRBV7-8 and J usage is TRBJ2-5, with D maybe TRBD2 (6 bases). Germline V CDR1 and CDR2: SGHVS, FQNEAQ. This CDR3 has 14 residues. The V and J ends lost 4 bases and 2 bases respectively, with 11 bases between them. CDR3 amino acids: CASSSRLVQETQYF. CDR3 sequence (DNA): TGTGCCAGCAGCTCGCGACTAGTGCAAGAGACCCAGTACTTC. Complete variable domain (other parts from reference TRBV7-8 and TRBJ2-5): GAGVSQSPRYKVAKRGQDVALRCDPISGHVSLFWYQQALGQGPEFLTYFQNEAQLDKSGLPSDRFFAERPEGSVSTLKIQRTQQEDSAVYLCASSSRLVQETQYFGPGTRLLVL.

This chain links TRBV4-3 with TRBJ2-7; tentatively, D is TRBD2 (5 bases). Trimming shortened V by 4 bases and J by 2 bases, and 12 bases separated the two germline ends. Germline lookup yields CDR1 LGHNA and CDR2 YSLEER. The CDR3 has 14 amino acids. The CDR3: CASSLRARAYEQYF. For the CDR3, the DNA is TGCGCCAGCAGCCTCCGGGCGCGGGCCTACGAGCAGTACTTC.

This clone appeared once. CDR3 sequence: CASSPRMGQGDTQYF. CDR3 nucleotides: TGTGCCAGCAGCCCAAGAATGGGACAGGGAGACACGCAGTATTTT. The chain joins TRBV11-1 to TRBJ2-3; 9 bases are a match to TRBD1. From germline, CDR1 is SGHAT and CDR2 FQDESV (reference sequence). Unmatched junction bases numbered 12, after V lost 5 bases and J lost 9 bases. The CDR3 consists of 15 residues.

The CDR3 DNA is TGTGCCAGCAGTTGGGACACAGGGGGCTGGGAGCAGTACTTC. It codes for CASSWDTGGWEQYF. The J gene is TRBJ2-7, the V gene TRBV6-5; 9 bases are shared with TRBD1. Germline V gene sequence: CDR1 MNHEY, CDR2 SVGAGI. This CDR3 has 14 residues. V lost 4 bases to trimming and J lost 7 bases; unmatched junction nucleotides: 8.

The chain links TRBV7-2 to TRBJ2-2, with 9 bases lining up with TRBD1. Germline lookup yields CDR1 SGHTA and CDR2 FQGNSA. The CDR3 runs 13 residues. The ends lost 6 bases at V and 7 bases at J; junction bases unmatched: 3. The CDR3 DNA reads as TGTGCCAGCAGGACAGGGGGGATCGGGGAGCTGTTTTTT. The encoded protein is CASRTGGIGELFF.

J is TRBJ1-2 and V is TRBV19, with TRBD1 matching 9 bases. After removal of 4 bases from V and 12 bases from J, the junction contained 9 bases not matched to a gene. Germline V gene lookup returns CDR1 LNHDA and CDR2 SQIVND (reference sequence). The CDR3 loop spans 13 amino acids. CDR3 nucleotide sequence: TGTGCCAGTAGTACCGGGACAGGGCTTCTCGACACCTTC. This encodes CASSTGTGLLDTF.

The chain is built from TRBV4-1 and TRBJ2-7; D gene unclear. Trimming took 0 bases from V and 9 from J, leaving 12 bases between them. There are 13 residues in the CDR3. Germline V gene sequence: CDR1 MGHRA, CDR2 YSYEKL. In DNA form, the CDR3 reads TGCGCCAGCAGCCAAGAAGGAAGTGAAAGGCAGTACTTC. Translating gives CASSQEGSERQYF.

In this sample, this clone turned up once. The V call is TRBV4-3, the J call TRBJ2-7; 12 bases fit TRBD2. With 5 bases clipped from V and 4 bases from J, the junction kept 12 bases outside the gene matches. This CDR3 comprises 17 residues. Germline V gene sequence: CDR1 LGHNA, CDR2 YSLEER. In DNA, the CDR3 is TGCGCCAGCAGCGGTTGGACTAGCGGGAACCTCCAATACGAGCAGTACTTC. Protein product: CASSGWTSGNLQYEQYF.

The CDR3 DNA is TGTGCCAGCAGGACCACAGGGGCGTTTTTGCACGAGCAGTACTTC. Translation gives CASRTTGAFLHEQYF. The rearrangement uses TRBV27 and TRBJ2-7; 7 positions agree with TRBD1. The CDR3 is made up of 15 amino acids. The germline CDR1 and CDR2 sequences are MNHEY and SMNVEV (reference sequence). With 6 bases clipped from V and 5 bases from J, the junction kept 13 bases outside the gene matches.

This clone has a single count. The chain links TRBV6-5 to TRBJ2-5; TRBD1 matches 7 bases. The tail of the sequence fits TRBJ2-7 better, so the J call may be wrong. Per the germline V gene, CDR1 is MNHEY and CDR2 is SVGAGI. CDR3 length: 16 amino acids. As DNA, the CDR3 is TGTGCCAGCAGTTACGGCTTATCGACAGGGATACACGAGCAGTACTTC. Its protein is CASSYGLSTGIHEQYF.

Details on this clone: Other nucleotide sequences from this sample produce the same CDR3. The chain recombines TRBV15 with TRBJ2-1, with a tentative D call TRBD1 (6 bases). Trimming took 3 bases from V and 5 from J, leaving 11 bases between them. CDR3 length equals 14 residues. Germline CDR1 reads LNHNV; CDR2 reads YYDKDF (reference sequence). In DNA, the CDR3 is TGTGCCACCAGCAGGCCCGGGACAAACAATGAGCAGTTCTTC. Encoded protein: CATSRPGTNNEQFF. Together with reference TRBV15 and TRBJ2-1, the CDR3 gives the full variable domain: DAMVIQNPRYQVTQFGKPVTLSCSQTLNHNVMYWYQQKSSQAPKLLFHYYDKDFNNEADTPDNFQSRRPNTSFCFLDIRSPGLGDTAMYLCATSRPGTNNEQFFGPGTRLTVL.